Listed below are T cell receptor beta chains from one sample, sequenced in a study of Graves' ophthalmopathy and Graves' hyperthyroidism. TCRdb passed the multiplex PCR reads through MiXCR, listing each CDR3 protein once. The sample lists some 200,000 distinct CDR3 sequences; 25% to 30% were seen once. The sample was peripheral blood. Receptors were obtained from a man aged 45-65 years with Graves' ophthalmopathy. Each CDR3 is given with its conserved first and last residue. The D gene is left open where the match is weak. Size tells how often a clone was seen (once, few, many) or the class of an expanded clone, and some rows leave it out.

V gene: TRBV12-5
clone size: -
D gene: -
J gene: TRBJ1-6
CDR3 protein: CASRGGDNSPLHF
CDR3 DNA: TGTGCTAGTAGGGGCGGGGATAATTCACCCCTCCACTTT

V gene: TRBV19
clone size: many
D gene: -
J gene: TRBJ1-6
CDR3 protein: CASKDTHSPLHF
CDR3 DNA: TGTGCCAGTAAGGACACACATTCACCCCTCCACTTT

V gene: TRBV6-5
clone size: -
D gene: -
J gene: TRBJ2-5
CDR3 protein: CASSYSKAIETQYF
CDR3 DNA: TGTGCCAGCAGTTACTCGAAGGCCATAGAGACCCAGTACTTC

V gene: TRBV7-2
clone size: many
D gene: -
J gene: TRBJ2-5
CDR3 protein: CASSYHSEPQETQYF
CDR3 DNA: TGTGCCAGCAGCTACCACTCGGAGCCCCAAGAGACCCAGTACTTC

V gene: TRBV20-1
clone size: many
D gene: TRBD1
J gene: TRBJ1-2
CDR3 protein: CSARRDRGTYGYTF
CDR3 DNA: TGCAGTGCTAGGAGGGACAGGGGGACATATGGCTACACCTTC

V gene: TRBV29-1
clone size: many
D gene: TRBD1
J gene: TRBJ1-2
CDR3 protein: CSVRQGGRIGYTF
CDR3 DNA: TGCAGCGTGCGACAGGGTGGTAGAATCGGCTACACCTTC

V gene: TRBV3-1
clone size: -
D gene: -
J gene: TRBJ2-2
CDR3 protein: CASSQALSTGELFF
CDR3 DNA: TGTGCCAGCAGCCAAGCGCTCAGCACCGGGGAGCTGTTTTTT

V gene: TRBV19
clone size: many
D gene: -
J gene: TRBJ2-7
CDR3 protein: CASSITESSYEQYF
CDR3 DNA: TGTGCCAGTAGTATCACAGAGAGCTCCTACGAGCAGTACTTC

V gene: TRBV6-2/TRBV6-3
clone size: -
D gene: TRBD2
J gene: TRBJ2-7
CDR3 protein: CASSYGSGSSQQYF
CDR3 DNA: TGTGCCAGCAGTTACGGCAGCGGGAGCAGTCAGCAGTACTTC

V gene: TRBV6-1
clone size: few
D gene: TRBD1
J gene: TRBJ1-1
CDR3 protein: CASRRDRDPEAFF
CDR3 DNA: TGTGCCAGCAGGCGGGACAGGGATCCTGAAGCTTTCTTT

V gene: TRBV28
clone size: many
D gene: -
J gene: TRBJ2-6
CDR3 protein: CASSLTQGSSGANVLTF
CDR3 DNA: TGTGCCAGCAGTTTAACACAGGGAAGCTCTGGGGCCAACGTCCTGACTTTC

V gene: TRBV2
clone size: many
D gene: -
J gene: TRBJ2-3
CDR3 protein: CARTREGITDTQYF
CDR3 DNA: TGTGCCAGAACCCGAGAGGGGATCACAGATACGCAGTATTTT

V gene: TRBV24-1
clone size: many
D gene: TRBD1
J gene: TRBJ2-2
CDR3 protein: CATSDPGQGTNTGELFF
CDR3 DNA: TGTGCCACCAGTGATCCCGGACAGGGGACGAACACCGGGGAGCTGTTTTTT

V gene: TRBV27
clone size: many
D gene: TRBD2
J gene: TRBJ2-5
CDR3 protein: CASRLAGWETQYF
CDR3 DNA: TGTGCCAGCAGACTAGCGGGATGGGAGACCCAGTACTTC

V gene: TRBV28
clone size: -
D gene: TRBD1
J gene: TRBJ1-6
CDR3 protein: CASSGGQAMNSPLHF
CDR3 DNA: TGTGCCAGCAGTGGAGGACAGGCGATGAATTCACCCCTCCACTTT

V gene: TRBV12-3/TRBV12-4
clone size: many
D gene: -
J gene: TRBJ2-7
CDR3 protein: CASSLLSSSYEQYF
CDR3 DNA: TGTGCCAGCAGTTTACTCTCCAGCTCCTACGAGCAGTACTTC

V gene: TRBV12-3/TRBV12-4
clone size: few
D gene: TRBD2
J gene: TRBJ2-7
CDR3 protein: CASSLAGLAGYEQYF
CDR3 DNA: TGTGCCAGCAGTTTAGCGGGACTAGCAGGTTACGAGCAGTACTTC

V gene: TRBV20-1
clone size: -
D gene: TRBD1
J gene: TRBJ2-5
CDR3 protein: CSAQPGGVSLSETQYF
CDR3 DNA: TGCAGTGCTCAACCAGGGGGCGTGAGTCTCTCAGAGACCCAGTACTTC

V gene: TRBV28
clone size: -
D gene: TRBD1
J gene: TRBJ1-2
CDR3 protein: CASSLGQALGGYTF
CDR3 DNA: TGTGCCAGCAGCCTGGGACAGGCCTTGGGAGGCTACACCTTC

V gene: TRBV2
clone size: many
D gene: -
J gene: TRBJ2-7
CDR3 protein: CASTGYEQYF
CDR3 DNA: TGTGCCAGCACTGGCTACGAGCAGTACTTC

V gene: TRBV7-2
clone size: -
D gene: -
J gene: TRBJ2-7
CDR3 protein: CASSYSAQDEQYF
CDR3 DNA: TGTGCCAGCAGTTACTCCGCACAAGACGAGCAGTACTTC

V gene: TRBV15
clone size: -
D gene: -
J gene: TRBJ2-7
CDR3 protein: CATSSPGVGGGAYEQYF
CDR3 DNA: TGTGCCACCAGCAGCCCCGGGGTGGGGGGGGGCGCCTACGAGCAGTACTTC

V gene: TRBV19
clone size: many
D gene: -
J gene: TRBJ1-5
CDR3 protein: CASSGSGVGNQPQHF
CDR3 DNA: TGTGCCAGTAGTGGGTCTGGGGTTGGCAATCAGCCCCAGCATTTT

V gene: TRBV20-1
clone size: -
D gene: -
J gene: TRBJ2-7
CDR3 protein: CSASHSEGAYEQYF
CDR3 DNA: TGCAGTGCTAGTCACAGTGAGGGGGCCTACGAGCAGTACTTC

V gene: TRBV6-5
clone size: many
D gene: -
J gene: TRBJ1-2
CDR3 protein: CASSYSFRGANDGYTF
CDR3 DNA: TGTGCCAGCAGTTACTCCTTTCGGGGGGCGAATGATGGCTACACCTTC

V gene: TRBV7-3
clone size: -
D gene: -
J gene: TRBJ1-2
CDR3 protein: CASTMAENYGYTF
CDR3 DNA: TGTGCCAGCACTATGGCGGAGAACTATGGCTACACCTTC